Included here is one TCR beta chain sequence, with context. The source of the sample is a study of T cell changes during pregnancy in multiple sclerosis. Sequencing used immunoSEQ multiplex PCR; TCRdb keeps in-frame clones, though not all of them. In the table there are around 100,000 clones, roughly 93% of which are singletons. This TCR was sampled from a female donor with multiple sclerosis, enrolled in a pregnancy study. Sequencing was performed on peripheral blood, taken after pregnancy.

CDR3 DNA: TGTGCCAGCAGCTTATTCTTGAACTCGGATGAGCAGTTCTTC. It specifies CASSLFLNSDEQFF. The chain combines TRBV11-3 with TRBJ2-1; D remains unclear. Germline lookup yields CDR1 SGHNT and CDR2 YENEEA. Trimming removed 2 bases at V and 8 bases at J, with 13 bases between. There are 14 residues in the CDR3. The full variable domain, completed using reference TRBV11-3 and TRBJ2-1, is EAGVVQSPRYKIIEKKQPVAFWCNPISGHNTLYWYLQNLGQGPELLIRYENEEAVDDSQLPKDRFSAERLKGVDSTLKIQPAELGDSAVYLCASSLFLNSDEQFFGPGTRLTVL.